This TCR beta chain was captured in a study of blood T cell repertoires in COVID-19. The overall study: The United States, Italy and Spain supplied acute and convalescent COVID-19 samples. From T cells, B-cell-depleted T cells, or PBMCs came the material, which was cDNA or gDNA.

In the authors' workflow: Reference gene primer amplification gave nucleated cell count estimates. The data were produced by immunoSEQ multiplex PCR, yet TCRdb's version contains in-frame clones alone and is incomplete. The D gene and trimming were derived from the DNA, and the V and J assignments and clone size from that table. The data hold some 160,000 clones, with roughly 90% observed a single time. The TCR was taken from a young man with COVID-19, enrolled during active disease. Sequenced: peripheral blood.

CDR3 nucleotide sequence: TGTGCCAGCAGCTGGACTTCAGATACGCAGTATTTT. Translation: CASSWTSDTQYF. The chain couples TRBV5-6 to TRBJ2-3; the D gene is possibly TRBD2 (5 bases). Germline V gene lookup returns CDR1 SGHDT and CDR2 YYEEEE. V lost 3 bases to trimming and J lost 4 bases, with 6 bases between them. This CDR3 has 12 residues.